The text below deals with one T cell receptor beta chain. This sample is drawn from a study of blood T cell repertoires in COVID-19. Here immunoSEQ multiplex PCR was the method, and the copy in TCRdb shows in-frame clones only, minus some. The sample records around 70,000 clones, more than 75% being singletons. This receptor was obtained from a woman between 18 and 30 years old with acute or convalescent COVID-19. The sequenced sample consisted of peripheral blood.

The CDR3, as DNA: TGCAGCGTTGAAGGGGGGACAGGGAAGTACAATGAGCAGTTCTTC. Amino acid sequence: CSVEGGTGKYNEQFF. The rearrangement joins TRBV29-1 to TRBJ2-1; 9 nucleotides match TRBD1. CDR1 and CDR2 (germline): SQVTM, ANQGSEA. The CDR3 spans 15 residues. Trimming at V came to 1 base and at J to 4 bases, leaving 5 bases not matched to a gene.